This T cell receptor beta chain was recorded in a study of shared clonotypes between healthy human individuals. The overall study: Contributing individuals were two females and a few males aged 18 to 49. Study-wide results and caveats: Although depth was large, rarefaction showed that sequencing of the sorted subsets was incomplete.

It was into CD45RA+ naive and CD45RA-negative memory subsets that the CD4+ cells were split. Profiling relied on immunoSEQ multiplex PCR, and the TCRdb table lists in-frame clones only, not all of them. The table records 2 million to 3 million clones, 90% to 95% of them present only once. A few counts support this clone. Its specificity is unknown. The CDR3 spans 12 residues. Germline lookup yields CDR1 SEHNR and CDR2 FQNEAQ (reference sequence). V gave up 8 bases and J gave up 1 base, with 6 bases separating them. The chain uses TRBV7-9 and TRBJ1-5; the D is unclear. The receptor's source is a man aged 18 to 29 in good health. Some clones in this sample may be carry-over from other donors' samples. Sequencing was done on a sample of naive CD4+ T cells from PBMCs. Subset indicated: CD45RA+ positively selected. CDR3 nucleotide sequence: TGTGCCAGCGGGAGAAGCAATCAGCCCCAGCATTTT. This gives the protein CASGRSNQPQHF.